This is a list of T cell receptor beta chains from one sample in a study of blood T cells in healthy people across ages. In TCRdb, the 5' RACE reads were re-called with MiXCR into one record per CDR3 protein. The repertoire holds around 1,000,000 distinct CDR3 sequences, with less than 25% as singletons. The same specimen was also included in a second study, on T cells of mothers and their children.

The sequenced material came from blood. These receptors were obtained from a girl aged 2-9 years in good health. The CDR3 runs from the conserved cysteine through the conserved F or W. Clone size, where shown, is once, few, many, or a class for clones that have expanded.

V: TRBV7-9
J: TRBJ2-5
size: .
length: 15
CDR3: CASSLGLGVGETQYF

V: TRBV20-1
J: TRBJ1-1
size: .
length: 13
CDR3: CSAWFKGNTEAFF

V: TRBV2
J: TRBJ2-1
size: .
length: 15
CDR3: CASSARPTIGNEQFF

V: TRBV5-1
J: TRBJ1-3
size: .
length: 14
CDR3: CASNDGSSGNTIYF

V: TRBV7-8
J: TRBJ2-1
size: .
length: 14
CDR3: CASRRRGNYNEQFF

V: TRBV28
J: .
size: .
length: 13
CDR3: CASSIREDYEQYF

V: TRBV5-1
J: TRBJ2-5
size: few
length: 12
CDR3: CASRLFPGEQYF

V: TRBV4-2
J: TRBJ2-1
size: few
length: 16
CDR3: CASSLIRDSVYNEQFF

V: TRBV24-1
J: TRBJ2-3
size: .
length: 13
CDR3: CATSPGKTDTQYF

V: TRBV20-1
J: TRBJ2-4
size: .
length: 14
CDR3: CSVSARLAKNIQYF

V: TRBV28
J: TRBJ2-5
size: .
length: 14
CDR3: CASSSRGPQETQYF

V: TRBV9
J: TRBJ2-3
size: .
length: 14
CDR3: CASSVGWGADTQYF

V: TRBV10-3
J: TRBJ2-7
size: few
length: 15
CDR3: CAISSSGQPPYEQYF

V: TRBV6-2/TRBV6-3
J: TRBJ1-6
size: .
length: 16
CDR3: CASGYSRDWSNSPLRF

V: TRBV4-2
J: TRBJ2-7
size: few
length: 15
CDR3: CASSQEGRESYEQYF

V: TRBV29-1
J: TRBJ1-2
size: .
length: 13
CDR3: CSVLDGQRGGYTF

V: TRBV6-1
J: TRBJ2-1
size: .
length: 15
CDR3: CASNQGTTSYNEQFF

V: TRBV7-9
J: TRBJ1-1
size: few
length: 15
CDR3: CASSWTRDSPLRAFF

V: TRBV12-5
J: TRBJ1-1
size: few
length: 19
CDR3: CASGRRLRDRVSRSPEAFF

V: TRBV20-1
J: TRBJ1-5
size: .
length: 13
CDR3: CSARDRGNQPQHF

V: TRBV27
J: TRBJ2-7
size: few
length: 15
CDR3: CASRPDRAESCEQCF

V: TRBV5-1
J: .
size: few
length: 16
CDR3: CASSLYPGDKVYEQYF

V: TRBV7-3
J: TRBJ1-2
size: few
length: 15
CDR3: CASSLRGGLAPGYTF

V: TRBV12-3/TRBV12-4
J: TRBJ1-2
size: few
length: 16
CDR3: CASSSNPVGGDYGYTF

V: TRBV20-1
J: TRBJ1-6
size: .
length: 15
CDR3: CSARGYPSSNSPLHF

V: TRBV28
J: TRBJ2-7
size: .
length: 15
CDR3: CASSLLTPSSYEQYF

V: TRBV28
J: TRBJ2-5
size: once
length: 16
CDR3: CASSLWNGGNEETQYF

V: TRBV28
J: TRBJ2-2
size: .
length: 14
CDR3: CASSLIAPTGELFF

V: TRBV28
J: TRBJ2-3
size: .
length: 17
CDR3: CASRPYPSGGPTDTQYF

V: TRBV20-1
J: TRBJ2-5
size: .
length: 15
CDR3: CSARETRGDQETQYF

V: TRBV2
J: .
size: .
length: 11
CDR3: CASSEGLQQFF

V: TRBV2
J: TRBJ2-3
size: .
length: 13
CDR3: CASSADNTDTQYF

V: TRBV29-1
J: .
size: few
length: 16
CDR3: CSVRGAGGLTYNEQFF

V: TRBV12-3/TRBV12-4
J: TRBJ2-4
size: few
length: 15
CDR3: CASRSSGEAKNIQYF

V: TRBV11-2
J: TRBJ1-1
size: few
length: 13
CDR3: CAGSSWGDTEAFF

V: TRBV4-3
J: TRBJ2-4
size: few
length: 15
CDR3: CASSQESGVGNIQYF

V: TRBV7-9
J: TRBJ2-2
size: few
length: 15
CDR3: CASSLVQEVTGELFF

V: TRBV11-1
J: TRBJ2-4
size: few
length: 14
CDR3: CASSRNLAKNIQYF

V: TRBV3-1
J: TRBJ2-2
size: few
length: 16
CDR3: CASSHLVTAHTGELFF

V: TRBV12-3/TRBV12-4
J: TRBJ2-2
size: .
length: 17
CDR3: CASSSLILSRDTGELFF

V: TRBV13
J: TRBJ1-1
size: .
length: 15
CDR3: CANSPPGRGSTEAFF

V: TRBV6-1
J: TRBJ2-1
size: .
length: 16
CDR3: CASGAGLAGYYNEQFF

V: TRBV10-3
J: TRBJ1-2
size: .
length: 15
CDR3: CAISAAGRANYGYTF

V: TRBV4-3
J: TRBJ1-2
size: .
length: 15
CDR3: CASTPGQGSNYGYTF

V: TRBV24-1
J: TRBJ1-5
size: few
length: 15
CDR3: CASSDPEGPDQPQHF

V: TRBV20-1
J: TRBJ1-5
size: few
length: 12
CDR3: CSATGKGQPQHF

V: TRBV7-8
J: TRBJ2-3
size: .
length: 19
CDR3: CASSLAQGSGGPLGRAAYF

V: TRBV12-3/TRBV12-4
J: TRBJ2-4
size: many
length: 14
CDR3: CASSSRDIQNIQYF

V: TRBV6-5
J: TRBJ1-2
size: .
length: 12
CDR3: CASGGSNYGYTF

V: TRBV7-2
J: TRBJ2-3
size: few
length: 16
CDR3: CASSLRLAGGGDTQYF

V: TRBV4-3
J: TRBJ2-1
size: .
length: 14
CDR3: CASSQQYSYNEQFF

V: TRBV6-2/TRBV6-3
J: TRBJ2-1
size: few
length: 13
CDR3: CASEAASYNEQFF

V: TRBV20-1
J: TRBJ2-5
size: .
length: 15
CDR3: CSASEASGRGETQYF

V: TRBV4-1
J: TRBJ2-1
size: few
length: 14
CDR3: CASSRGDSHNEQFF

V: TRBV3-1
J: TRBJ1-4
size: .
length: 14
CDR3: CASSHRAGGEKLFF